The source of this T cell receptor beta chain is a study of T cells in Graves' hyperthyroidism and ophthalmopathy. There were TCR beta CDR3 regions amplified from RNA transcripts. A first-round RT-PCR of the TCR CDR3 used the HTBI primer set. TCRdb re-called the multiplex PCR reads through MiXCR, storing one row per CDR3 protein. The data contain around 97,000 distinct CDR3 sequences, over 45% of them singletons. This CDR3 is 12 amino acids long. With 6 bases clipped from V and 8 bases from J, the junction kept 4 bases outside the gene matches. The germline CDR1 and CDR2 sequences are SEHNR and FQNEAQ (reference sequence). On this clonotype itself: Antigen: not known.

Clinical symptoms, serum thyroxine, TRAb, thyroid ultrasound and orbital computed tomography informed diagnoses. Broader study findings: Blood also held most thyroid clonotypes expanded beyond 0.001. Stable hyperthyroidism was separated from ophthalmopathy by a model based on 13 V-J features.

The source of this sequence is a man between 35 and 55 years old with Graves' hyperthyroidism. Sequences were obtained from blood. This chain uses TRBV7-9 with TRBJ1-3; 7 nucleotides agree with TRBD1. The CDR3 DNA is TGTGCCAGCAGTGTAACAGGGGACACCATATATTTT. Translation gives CASSVTGDTIYF.